The rows below give T cell receptor beta chains drawn from one sample of a study of cytomegalovirus exposure and HLA in healthy donors. Using immunoSEQ multiplex PCR, the repertoire was profiled, and TCRdb retains in-frame clones only, with some absent. This sample contains 130,000 or so clones. Sequenced material: PBMCs. All receptors come from a woman aged 40 to 49 in good health and CMV-seronegative. Both conserved end residues are part of each CDR3. The D gene is left open where the match is weak.

>-|TRBV5-8
CASSLKLAGETGELFF
>-|TRBV6-5
CASSRNPGIQETQYF
>-|TRBV13
CASSFTGSLSPLHF
>TRBD1|TRBV2
CASSKGRGDYGYTF
>-|TRBV29-1
CSAGRGNTEAFF
>-|TRBV4-1
CASSQDGQNQPQHF
>-|TRBV28
CASGGNSPLHF
>-|TRBV9
CASSPWSASGTDQETQYF
>TRBD1|TRBV19
CASSYAVGQGNQPQHF
>TRBD2|TRBV6-1
CASKPGLAPDTQYF
>TRBD1|TRBV11-2
CASSPRDRVGNTIYF
>-|TRBV18
CASSPSRGQVTEAFF
>-|TRBV7-8
CASSPRRDFYNYGYTF
>TRBD1|TRBV6-1
CASSSGTAGLNEQFF
>-|TRBV7-9
CASSLGGPYEQYF
>TRBD1|TRBV19
CASSTTWDSVYEQYF
>TRBD2|TRBV27
CASCCGGSYEQYF
>TRBD1|TRBV10-3
CASGDREDTEAFF
>-|TRBV7-2
CASSHSPQDGYTF
>-|TRBV5-6
CASSLGLAYNEQFF
>-|TRBV7-2
CASSPRVLGATEAFF
>-|TRBV2
CASSRLQETQYF
>-|TRBV5-4
CASSLHGGSNQPQHF
>-|TRBV6-4
CASSKTNQIYNEQFF
>-|TRBV7-2
CASSFSSDTQYF
>-|TRBV7-2
CASSFGSTGEKLSF